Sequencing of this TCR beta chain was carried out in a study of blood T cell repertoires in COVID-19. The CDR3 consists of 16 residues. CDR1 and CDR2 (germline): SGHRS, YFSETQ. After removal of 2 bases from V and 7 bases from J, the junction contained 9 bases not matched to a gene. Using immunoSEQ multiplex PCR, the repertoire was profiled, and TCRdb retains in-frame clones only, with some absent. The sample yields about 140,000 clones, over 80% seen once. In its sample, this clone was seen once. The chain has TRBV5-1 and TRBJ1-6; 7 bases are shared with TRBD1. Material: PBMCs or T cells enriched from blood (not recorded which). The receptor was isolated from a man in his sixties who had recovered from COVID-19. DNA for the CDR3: TGCGCCAGCAGCTTCTTCTCCGGGACAGCAAATTCACCCCTCCACTTT. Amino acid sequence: CASSFFSGTANSPLHF.